This T cell receptor (beta chain) was captured by sequencing in a study of CD8 T cells in Susac syndrome. V lost 1 base to trimming and J lost 1 base, with 12 bases between them. This CDR3 is built from 16 residues. Per germline, CDR1 LGHNA and CDR2 YSLEER. RNA, at about 0.5 to 1 ug, was reverse transcribed with random hexamers. The amplification used immunoSEQ multiplex PCR on TCR beta CDR3; it spanned 54 Vbeta and 13 Jbeta. MiXCR was run by TCRdb on the immunoSEQ multiplex PCR reads, yielding one entry per CDR3 protein. The sample gives around 90,000 distinct CDR3 sequences, approximately 96% of which show up once; approximately 0.57% is in the top ten.

Sequences were obtained from CD8+ T cells from PBMCs. This receptor was taken from a human donor with Susac syndrome. The chain recombines TRBV4-3 with TRBJ2-3; D remains unclear. Here the CDR3 reads CASSQGPLGGTDTQYF. The CDR3 DNA reads as TGCGCCAGCAGCCAAGGCCCTCTCGGAGGCACAGATACGCAGTATTTT.